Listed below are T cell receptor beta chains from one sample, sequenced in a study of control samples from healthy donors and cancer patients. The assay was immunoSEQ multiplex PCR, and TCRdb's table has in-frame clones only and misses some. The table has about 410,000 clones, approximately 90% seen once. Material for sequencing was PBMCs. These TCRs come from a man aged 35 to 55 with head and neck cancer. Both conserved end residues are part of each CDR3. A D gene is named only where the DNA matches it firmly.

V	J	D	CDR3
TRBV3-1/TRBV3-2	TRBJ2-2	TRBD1	CASSFRDRGSGELFF
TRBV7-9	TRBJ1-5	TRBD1	CASSPTGGNQPQHF
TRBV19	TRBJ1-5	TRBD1	CASSYLRGQAFNQPQHF
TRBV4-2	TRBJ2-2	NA	CASSQDRGTGELFF
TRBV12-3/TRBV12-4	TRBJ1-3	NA	CGISGDSGNTIYF
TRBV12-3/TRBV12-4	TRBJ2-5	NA	CASSKTETQYF
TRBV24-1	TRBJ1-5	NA	CATSDADSHQPQHF
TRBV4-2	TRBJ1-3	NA	CASSPGPGNTIYF
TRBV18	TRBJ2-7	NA	CASSPASDSYEQYF
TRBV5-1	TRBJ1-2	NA	CASSLTVTGYGYTF
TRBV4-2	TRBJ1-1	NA	CASSHWENEAFF
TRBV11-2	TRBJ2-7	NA	CASSPLGGSGQYF
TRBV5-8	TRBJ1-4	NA	CASSSVVGVRGKLFF
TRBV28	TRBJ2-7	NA	CASSFYGFSYEQYF
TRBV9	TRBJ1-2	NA	CASSVGTADGYTF
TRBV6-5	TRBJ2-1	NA	CASSLVRSTFNEQFF
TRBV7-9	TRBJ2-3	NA	CASSPYRGTASTDTQYF
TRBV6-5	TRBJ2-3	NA	CASSSNALTDTQYF
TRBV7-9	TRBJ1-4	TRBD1	CASSLEGTGRGEKLFF
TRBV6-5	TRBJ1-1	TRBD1	CASSQLRQGNTEAFF
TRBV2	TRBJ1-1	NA	CASGGARNTEAFF
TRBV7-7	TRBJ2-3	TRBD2	CASSPRLAGELGDTQYF
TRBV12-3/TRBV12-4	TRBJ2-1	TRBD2	CASRIAGEQFF
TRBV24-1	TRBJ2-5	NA	CATSGQGYQETQYF
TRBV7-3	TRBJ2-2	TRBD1	CASSRTGGRNTGELFF
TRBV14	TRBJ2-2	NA	CASSQLFPSWSAITGELFF
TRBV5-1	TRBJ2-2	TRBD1	CASSLAPGQGAGGELFF
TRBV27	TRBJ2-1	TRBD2	CASAQRGGSDEQFF
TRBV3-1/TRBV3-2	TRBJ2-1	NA	CASSQPGLGGLNEQFF
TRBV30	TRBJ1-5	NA	CAWGHNRGGDQPQHF
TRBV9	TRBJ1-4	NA	CASSPGSTGEKLFF
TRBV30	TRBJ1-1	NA	CACTRAYTEAFF
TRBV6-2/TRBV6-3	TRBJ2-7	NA	CASNPWGGYEQYF
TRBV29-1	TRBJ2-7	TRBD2	CSVGFGGAHEQYF
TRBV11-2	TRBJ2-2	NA	CASSLDANTGELFF
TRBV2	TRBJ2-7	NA	CASSEGLQVSVAYEQYF
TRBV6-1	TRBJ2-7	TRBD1	CASSDLGDRVLCPPF
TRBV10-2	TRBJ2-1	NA	CASNGDPSYNEQFF
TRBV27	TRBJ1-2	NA	CASSSVDTGYTF
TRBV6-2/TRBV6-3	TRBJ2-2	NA	CASSPYGGNTGELFF
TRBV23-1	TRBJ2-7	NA	CACPYEQYF
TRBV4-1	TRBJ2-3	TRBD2	CASSQVLLAGGADTQYF
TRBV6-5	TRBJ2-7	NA	CASRKDRNEQYF
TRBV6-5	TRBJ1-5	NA	CASISPGQPQHF
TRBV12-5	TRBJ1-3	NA	CASGLTQGRVGNTIYF
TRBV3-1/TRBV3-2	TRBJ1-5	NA	CASSQAGTNSGQPQHF
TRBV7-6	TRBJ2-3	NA	CASSLGRGRTDTQYF
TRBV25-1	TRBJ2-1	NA	CATSQREQFF
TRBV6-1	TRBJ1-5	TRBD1	CASSERGQGEGQPQHF
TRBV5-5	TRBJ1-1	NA	CASSLVEAGVSEAFF
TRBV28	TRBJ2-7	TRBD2	CASSQEAGDYGGEEQYF
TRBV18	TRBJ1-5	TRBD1	CASSPETGINQPQHF
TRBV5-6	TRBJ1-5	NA	CASSPGGNQPQHF
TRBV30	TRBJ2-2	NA	CAWKNTGELFF
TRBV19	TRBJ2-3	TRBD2	CASSPVRGGAPDTQYF
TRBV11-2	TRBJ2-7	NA	CASSLLGEQYF
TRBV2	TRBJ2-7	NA	CASEERAYYEQYF
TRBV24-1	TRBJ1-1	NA	CATSEKEGDGTEAFF
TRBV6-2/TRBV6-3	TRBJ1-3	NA	CASSRGASGNTIYF